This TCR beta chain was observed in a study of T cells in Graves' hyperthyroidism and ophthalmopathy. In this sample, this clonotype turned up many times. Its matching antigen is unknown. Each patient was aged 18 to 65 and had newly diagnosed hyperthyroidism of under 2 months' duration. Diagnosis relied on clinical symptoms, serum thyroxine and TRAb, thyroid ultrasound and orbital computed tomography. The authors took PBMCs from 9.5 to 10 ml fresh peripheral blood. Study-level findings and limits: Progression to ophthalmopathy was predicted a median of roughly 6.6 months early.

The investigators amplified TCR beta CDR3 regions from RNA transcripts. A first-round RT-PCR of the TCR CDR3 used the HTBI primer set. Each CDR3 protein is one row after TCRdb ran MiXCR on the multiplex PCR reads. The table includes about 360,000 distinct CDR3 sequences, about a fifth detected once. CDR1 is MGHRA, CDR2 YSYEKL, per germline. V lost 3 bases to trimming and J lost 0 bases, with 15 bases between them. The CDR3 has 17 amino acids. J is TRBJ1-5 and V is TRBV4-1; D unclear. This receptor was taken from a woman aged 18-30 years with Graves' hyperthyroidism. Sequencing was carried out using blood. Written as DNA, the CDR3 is TGCGCCAGCAGCCATTCACCAATACCGTATAGCAATCAGCCCCAGCATTTT. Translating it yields CASSHSPIPYSNQPQHF.